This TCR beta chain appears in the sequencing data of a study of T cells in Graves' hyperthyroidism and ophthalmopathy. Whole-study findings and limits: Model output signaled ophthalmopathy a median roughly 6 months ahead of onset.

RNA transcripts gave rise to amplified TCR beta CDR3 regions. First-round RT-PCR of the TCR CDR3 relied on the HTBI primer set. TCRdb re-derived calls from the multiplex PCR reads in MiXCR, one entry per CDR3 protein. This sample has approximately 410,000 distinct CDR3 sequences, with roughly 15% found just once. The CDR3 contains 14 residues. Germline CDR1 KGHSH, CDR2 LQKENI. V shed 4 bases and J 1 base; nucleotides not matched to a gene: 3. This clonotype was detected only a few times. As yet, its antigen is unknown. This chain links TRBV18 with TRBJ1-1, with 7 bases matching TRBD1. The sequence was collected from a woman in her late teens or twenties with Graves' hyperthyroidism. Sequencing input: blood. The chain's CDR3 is CASSQGATNTEAFF. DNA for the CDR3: TGTGCCAGCTCACAGGGGGCTACGAACACTGAAGCTTTCTTT.